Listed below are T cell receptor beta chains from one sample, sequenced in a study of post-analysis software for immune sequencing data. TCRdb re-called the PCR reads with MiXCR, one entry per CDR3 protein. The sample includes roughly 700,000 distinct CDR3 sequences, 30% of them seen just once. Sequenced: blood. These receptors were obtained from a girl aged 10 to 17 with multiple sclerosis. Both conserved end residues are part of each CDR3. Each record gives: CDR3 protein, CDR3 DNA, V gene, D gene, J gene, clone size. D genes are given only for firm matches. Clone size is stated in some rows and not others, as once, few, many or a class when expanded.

cdr3_aa: CSAGPDPGEKLFF
cdr3_nt: TGCAGTGCTGGGCCCGATCCGGGTGAAAAACTGTTTTTT
v_call: TRBV20-1
d_call: .
j_call: TRBJ1-4
clone_size: few

cdr3_aa: CASSPSGLARKDTQYF
cdr3_nt: TGCGCCAGCAGCCCCTCTGGACTAGCGCGGAAAGATACGCAGTATTTT
v_call: TRBV5-1
d_call: TRBD2
j_call: TRBJ2-3
clone_size: few

cdr3_aa: CSRAAESTDTQYF
cdr3_nt: TGCTCTCGGGCGGCAGAGAGCACAGATACGCAGTATTTT
v_call: TRBV20-1
d_call: .
j_call: TRBJ2-3
clone_size: many

cdr3_aa: CASSQVSLNTGELFF
cdr3_nt: TGCGCCAGCAGCCAAGTTTCCCTAAACACCGGGGAGCTGTTTTTT
v_call: TRBV4-1
d_call: .
j_call: TRBJ2-2
clone_size: .

cdr3_aa: CASSLATGGAYNSPLHF
cdr3_nt: TGCGCCAGCAGCTTGGCTACGGGGGGCGCTTATAATTCACCCCTCCACTTT
v_call: TRBV5-1
d_call: .
j_call: TRBJ1-6
clone_size: few

cdr3_aa: CASSHSRRTYNEQFF
cdr3_nt: TGTGCCAGCAGCCACAGCAGAAGAACCTACAATGAGCAGTTCTTC
v_call: TRBV12-3/TRBV12-4
d_call: .
j_call: TRBJ2-1
clone_size: .

cdr3_aa: CSGGWQADTGELFF
cdr3_nt: TGCAGCGGAGGTTGGCAGGCTGACACCGGGGAGCTGTTTTTT
v_call: TRBV29-1
d_call: .
j_call: TRBJ2-2
clone_size: .

cdr3_aa: CASRQGGSYGYTF
cdr3_nt: TGTGCCAGCAGACAGGGGGGAAGCTATGGCTACACCTTC
v_call: TRBV6-2/TRBV6-3
d_call: TRBD1
j_call: TRBJ1-2
clone_size: many

cdr3_aa: CASSSHDATNEKPFF
cdr3_nt: TGTGCCAGCAGCTCACACGATGCAACTAATGAAAAACCGTTTTTT
v_call: TRBV7-8
d_call: .
j_call: TRBJ1-4
clone_size: .

cdr3_aa: CASSLSGTGGGISNQPQHF
cdr3_nt: TGTGCCAGCAGTTTATCCGGGACAGGGGGTGGAATTAGCAATCAGCCCCAGCATTTT
v_call: TRBV6-5
d_call: TRBD1
j_call: TRBJ1-5
clone_size: .

cdr3_aa: CSARGAVGAVYVYTF
cdr3_nt: TGCAGTGCTAGGGGGGCTGTGGGGGCGGTATATGTCTACACCTTC
v_call: TRBV20-1
d_call: .
j_call: TRBJ1-2
clone_size: .

cdr3_aa: CSVASAGGFPYEQYF
cdr3_nt: TGCAGCGTTGCTTCCGCGGGAGGGTTTCCCTACGAGCAGTACTTC
v_call: TRBV29-1
d_call: TRBD2
j_call: TRBJ2-7
clone_size: .

cdr3_aa: CSARTSGSSQCEQYF
cdr3_nt: TGCAGTGCCAGGACTAGCGGGAGCTCTCAGTGCGAGCAGTACTTC
v_call: TRBV20-1
d_call: TRBD2
j_call: TRBJ2-7
clone_size: .

cdr3_aa: CASSLEARRYGYTF
cdr3_nt: TGTGCCAGCAGCTTAGAGGCCAGAAGATATGGCTACACCTTC
v_call: TRBV7-9
d_call: .
j_call: TRBJ1-2
clone_size: few

cdr3_aa: CASRKPGSTGELFF
cdr3_nt: TGTGCCAGCAGAAAACCCGGGTCTACCGGGGAGCTGTTTTTT
v_call: TRBV6-5
d_call: .
j_call: TRBJ2-2
clone_size: few

cdr3_aa: CASSLSGSGRANEQFF
cdr3_nt: TGTGCCAGCAGCTTAAGCGGTAGCGGGAGGGCCAATGAGCAGTTCTTC
v_call: TRBV7-2
d_call: TRBD2
j_call: TRBJ2-1
clone_size: many

cdr3_aa: CASSLNKFYEQYF
cdr3_nt: TGCGCCAGCAGCTTGAACAAATTCTACGAGCAGTACTTC
v_call: TRBV5-1
d_call: .
j_call: TRBJ2-7
clone_size: few

cdr3_aa: CASSVLVRGTSAQETQYF
cdr3_nt: TGTGCCAGCAGTGTCCTAGTCCGGGGCACATCCGCCCAAGAGACCCAGTACTTC
v_call: TRBV25-1
d_call: .
j_call: TRBJ2-5
clone_size: .

cdr3_aa: CSASSRSQSQPQHF
cdr3_nt: TGCAGTGCTAGTAGCAGGTCACAATCCCAGCCCCAGCATTTT
v_call: TRBV20-1
d_call: .
j_call: TRBJ1-5
clone_size: .

cdr3_aa: CAISEAGEDSDTQYF
cdr3_nt: TGTGCCATCAGTGAGGCGGGGGAGGACTCAGATACGCAGTATTTT
v_call: TRBV10-3
d_call: TRBD2
j_call: TRBJ2-3
clone_size: few

cdr3_aa: CASSSEGTGLTEAFF
cdr3_nt: TGCGCCAGCAGCTCAGAAGGGACAGGCCTCACTGAAGCTTTCTTT
v_call: TRBV5-1
d_call: TRBD1
j_call: TRBJ1-1
clone_size: few

cdr3_aa: CASSGGLNLEAFF
cdr3_nt: TGTGCCAGCAGTGGGGGACTGAACCTTGAAGCTTTCTTT
v_call: TRBV6-1
d_call: .
j_call: TRBJ1-1
clone_size: .

cdr3_aa: CASSRPDGYEQYF
cdr3_nt: TGTGCCAGCAGCCGACCGGACGGATACGAGCAGTACTTC
v_call: TRBV7-9
d_call: .
j_call: TRBJ2-7
clone_size: few

cdr3_aa: CSAAPGAKETQYF
cdr3_nt: TGCAGTGCTGCCCCGGGAGCAAAAGAGACCCAGTACTTC
v_call: TRBV20-1
d_call: .
j_call: TRBJ2-5
clone_size: .

cdr3_aa: CASSYEGQGKFF
cdr3_nt: TGTGCCAGCAGCTACGAGGGACAGGGGAAGTTCTTC
v_call: TRBV12-3/TRBV12-4
d_call: TRBD1
j_call: TRBJ2-1
clone_size: .

cdr3_aa: CASSLGPANEKLFF
cdr3_nt: TGTGCCAGCAGCTTGGGACCGGCTAATGAAAAACTGTTTTTT
v_call: TRBV5-5
d_call: .
j_call: TRBJ1-4
clone_size: .

cdr3_aa: CASSLSQYNEQFF
cdr3_nt: TGTGCCAGCAGCTTAAGCCAGTACAATGAGCAGTTCTTC
v_call: TRBV7-9
d_call: .
j_call: TRBJ2-1
clone_size: few

cdr3_aa: CSANTNHDRFGEKLFF
cdr3_nt: TGCAGTGCAAACACCAACCACGACAGGTTTGGTGAAAAACTGTTTTTT
v_call: TRBV20-1
d_call: .
j_call: TRBJ1-4
clone_size: .

cdr3_aa: CASSRSGTSAETQYF
cdr3_nt: TGTGCCAGCAGCCGATCCGGGACTAGCGCCGAGACCCAGTACTTC
v_call: TRBV12-3/TRBV12-4
d_call: TRBD2
j_call: TRBJ2-5
clone_size: many

cdr3_aa: CSVVQGARETQYF
cdr3_nt: TGCAGCGTTGTGCAGGGGGCACGGGAGACCCAGTACTTC
v_call: TRBV29-1
d_call: TRBD1
j_call: TRBJ2-5
clone_size: many

cdr3_aa: CASSPVAWVQETQYF
cdr3_nt: TGTGCCAGCAGCCCCGTTGCGTGGGTACAAGAGACCCAGTACTTC
v_call: TRBV7-2
d_call: .
j_call: TRBJ2-5
clone_size: .

cdr3_aa: CASRDSVGDSGANVLTF
cdr3_nt: TGTGCCAGCAGGGACAGTGTTGGGGACTCTGGGGCCAACGTCCTGACTTTC
v_call: TRBV28
d_call: .
j_call: TRBJ2-6
clone_size: few

cdr3_aa: CSARSPGLAGRETQYF
cdr3_nt: TGCAGTGCTAGATCGCCGGGACTAGCGGGACGGGAGACCCAGTACTTC
v_call: TRBV20-1
d_call: TRBD2
j_call: TRBJ2-5
clone_size: few

cdr3_aa: CASSLEGSGDEQYF
cdr3_nt: TGCGCCAGCAGCTTGGAGGGTAGCGGCGATGAGCAGTACTTC
v_call: TRBV5-1
d_call: .
j_call: TRBJ2-5
clone_size: few

cdr3_aa: CASGAEWYEQYF
cdr3_nt: TGTGCCAGCGGAGCCGAATGGTACGAGCAGTACTTC
v_call: TRBV28
d_call: .
j_call: TRBJ2-7
clone_size: .

cdr3_aa: CASNREGDTEAFF
cdr3_nt: TGTGCCAGCAATCGGGAGGGGGACACTGAAGCTTTCTTT
v_call: TRBV6-5
d_call: .
j_call: TRBJ1-1
clone_size: .

cdr3_aa: CASSPSQGNEQFF
cdr3_nt: TGCGCCAGCAGCCCATCACAGGGCAATGAGCAGTTCTTC
v_call: TRBV4-3
d_call: .
j_call: TRBJ2-1
clone_size: many

cdr3_aa: CSAIVGTVSYEQYF
cdr3_nt: TGCAGTGCTATTGTCGGGACAGTCTCCTACGAGCAGTACTTC
v_call: TRBV20-1
d_call: TRBD1
j_call: TRBJ2-7
clone_size: .

cdr3_aa: CASSFLLWDTDTQYF
cdr3_nt: TGTGCCAGCAGCTTTCTTCTGTGGGACACAGATACGCAGTATTTT
v_call: TRBV5-5
d_call: .
j_call: TRBJ2-3
clone_size: .

cdr3_aa: CATSPRGQGNNEQFF
cdr3_nt: TGTGCCACCAGTCCACGGGGACAGGGTAACAATGAGCAGTTCTTC
v_call: TRBV24-1
d_call: TRBD1
j_call: TRBJ2-1
clone_size: .